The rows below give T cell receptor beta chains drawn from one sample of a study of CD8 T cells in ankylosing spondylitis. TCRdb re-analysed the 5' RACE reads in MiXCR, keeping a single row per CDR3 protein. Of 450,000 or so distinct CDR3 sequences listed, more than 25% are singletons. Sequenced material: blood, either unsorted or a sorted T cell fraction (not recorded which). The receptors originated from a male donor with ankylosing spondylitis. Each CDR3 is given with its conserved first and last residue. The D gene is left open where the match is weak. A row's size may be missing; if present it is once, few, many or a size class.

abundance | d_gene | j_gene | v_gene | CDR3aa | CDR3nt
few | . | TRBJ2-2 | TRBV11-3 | CASRPQGTGELFF | TGTGCCAGCAGGCCCCAGGGCACCGGGGAGCTGTTTTTT
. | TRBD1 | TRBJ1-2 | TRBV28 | CASSPIRDRHRRGYGYTF | TGTGCCAGCAGTCCCATCCGGGACAGACACCGGCGGGGCTATGGCTACACCTTC
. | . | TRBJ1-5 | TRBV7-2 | CATGGGQPQHF | TGTGCCACTGGTGGAGGCCAGCCCCAGCATTTT
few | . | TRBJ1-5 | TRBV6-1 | CASILSREQNQPQHF | TGTGCCAGCATTCTTTCCCGGGAGCAAAATCAGCCCCAGCATTTT
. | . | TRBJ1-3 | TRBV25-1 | CASSEPGTRSGNTIYF | TGTGCCAGCAGTGAACCCGGGACTCGCTCTGGAAACACCATATATTTT
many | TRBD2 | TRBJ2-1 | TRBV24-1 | CATGGTSGRDNEQFF | TGTGCCACCGGAGGGACTAGCGGGAGAGACAATGAGCAGTTCTTC
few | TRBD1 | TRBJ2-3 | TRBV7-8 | CASSSRGDRVGTDTQYF | TGTGCCAGCAGCTCCAGGGGGGACAGGGTTGGCACAGATACGCAGTATTTT
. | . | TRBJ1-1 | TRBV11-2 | CASSFQGITEAFF | TGTGCCAGCAGCTTCCAGGGGATCACTGAAGCTTTCTTT
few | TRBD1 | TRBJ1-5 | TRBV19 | CASSSTGGGNQPQHF | TGTGCCAGTAGCAGCACAGGGGGCGGGAATCAGCCCCAGCATTTT
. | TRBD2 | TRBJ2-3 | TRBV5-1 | CASSRTSREADTQYF | TGCGCCAGCAGCCGGACTAGTCGAGAAGCAGATACGCAGTATTTT
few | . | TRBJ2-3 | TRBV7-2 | CASSVNRDTQYF | TGTGCCAGCAGCGTCAATCGGGATACGCAGTATTTT
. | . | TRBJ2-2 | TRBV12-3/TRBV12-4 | CASSLWGQHRTGELFF | TGTGCCAGCAGTTTATGGGGACAACATAGGACCGGGGAGCTGTTTTTT
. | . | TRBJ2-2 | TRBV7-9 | CASTRRESGGELFF | TGTGCCAGCACCCGGAGAGAGTCGGGCGGGGAGCTGTTTTTT
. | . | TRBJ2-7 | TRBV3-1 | CASSHSAEQYF | TGTGCCAGCAGCCACTCGGCCGAGCAGTACTTC
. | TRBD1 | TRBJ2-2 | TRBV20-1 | CSAMPVTGIPGELFF | TGCAGTGCCATGCCCGTGACAGGGATTCCCGGGGAGCTGTTTTTT
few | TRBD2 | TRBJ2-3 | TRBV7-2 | CASSLGTTGGDTQYF | TGTGCCAGCAGCTTGGGGACTACCGGGGGAGATACGCAGTATTTT
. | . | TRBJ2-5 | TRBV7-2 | CASSYGVSQYF | TGTGCCAGCAGCTACGGTGTGAGCCAGTACTTC
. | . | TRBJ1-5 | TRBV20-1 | CSANDLGNREVNQPQHF | TGCAGTGCTAACGACCTTGGGAACAGGGAGGTTAATCAGCCCCAGCATTTT
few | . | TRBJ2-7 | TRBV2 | CASSLRGSTSPSYEQYF | TGTGCCAGCAGCCTAAGAGGGAGCACAAGCCCTTCCTACGAGCAGTACTTC
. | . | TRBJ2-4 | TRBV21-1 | CASSKVSRRHIQYF | TGTGCCAGCAGCAAAGTGAGTAGGAGGCACATTCAGTACTTC